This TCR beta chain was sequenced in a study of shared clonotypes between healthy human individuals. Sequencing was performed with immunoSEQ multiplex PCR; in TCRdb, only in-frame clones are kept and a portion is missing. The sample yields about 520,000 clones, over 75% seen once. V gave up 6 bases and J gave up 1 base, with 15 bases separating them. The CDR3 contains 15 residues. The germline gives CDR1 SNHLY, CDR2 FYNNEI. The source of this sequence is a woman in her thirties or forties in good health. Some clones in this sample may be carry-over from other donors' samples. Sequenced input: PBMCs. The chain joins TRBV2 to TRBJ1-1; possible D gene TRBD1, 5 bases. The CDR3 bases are TGTGCCAGCAGAAGGGAGACGGGGCAGAACACTGAAGCTTTCTTT. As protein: CASRRETGQNTEAFF.